This T cell receptor (beta chain) originates from a study of patients and donors after allogeneic stem cell transplantation. J gave up 13 bases and V 7 bases, and 8 bases lay outside the gene matches. This CDR3 contains 12 residues. One entry per CDR3 protein, called by TCRdb with MiXCR from the RT-PCR reads. This repertoire shows about 110,000 distinct CDR3 sequences, around 38% found once; its top ten account for more than 25%. The receptor was isolated from a human donor who was either an allogeneic HSCT recipient or a stem cell or donor lymphocyte infusion donor (not recorded which). It is not recorded whose cells these are; they may come from a transplant donor. The sample taken for sequencing was blood, either unsorted or a sorted T cell fraction (not recorded which). The chain joins TRBV12-3 or TRBV12-4 to TRBJ1-3; 9 bases are shared with TRBD1. CDR3 DNA sequence: TGTGCCAGCATTTACGACAGGGGGAAGATATATTTT. Translation: CASIYDRGKIYF.